This TCR beta chain was profiled in a study of neoadjuvant anti-PD-1 for oral cavity cancer. This clone was counted between two and nine times. Its antigen is undetermined. Profiling relied on immunoSEQ multiplex PCR, and the TCRdb table lists in-frame clones only, not all of them. The data show about 23,000 clones, approximately 26% seen once. Described time point: after neoadjuvant nivolumab, at surgical resection. Patients had newly diagnosed, untreated stage II-IVA oral cavity squamous cell carcinoma. The CDR3 spans 13 residues. V was cut by 1 base and J by 11 bases, with 15 bases left in between. Germline values: CDR1 SGHVS, CDR2 FQNEAQ. Study conclusions and caveats: Treg/Th17 ratio rose with pretreatment blood and fell with post-treatment tumor TCRbeta clonality.

The V call is TRBV7-8, the J call TRBJ2-7, with unresolved D. The sequences come from tumor tissue, collected after nivolumab (anti-PD-1) treatment. The origin of this receptor is a person aged 40 to 85 with oral cavity squamous cell carcinoma. The CDR3 nucleotides are TGTGCCAGCAGCTTAGAGGCCGCGCGTGGGGAGTACTTC. Translated, it gives CASSLEAARGEYF.